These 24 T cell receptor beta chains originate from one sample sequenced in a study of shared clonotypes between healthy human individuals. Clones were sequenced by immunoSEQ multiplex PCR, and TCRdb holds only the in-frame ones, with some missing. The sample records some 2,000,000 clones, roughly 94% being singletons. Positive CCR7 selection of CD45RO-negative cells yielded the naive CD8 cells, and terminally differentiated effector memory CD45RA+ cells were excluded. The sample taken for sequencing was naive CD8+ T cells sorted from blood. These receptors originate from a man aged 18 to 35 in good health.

CDR3 nucleotides: TGTGCCAGCAGCTTAGGATTGCGGGAACCGTCCTACAATGAGCAGTTCTTC. Residues: CASSLGLREPSYNEQFF. The chain carries TRBV11-2 and TRBJ2-1; D possibly corresponds to TRBD2 (6 bases). Germline lookup yields CDR1 SGHAT and CDR2 FQNNGV. The CDR3 length is 17 residues. V dropped 1 base and J dropped 1 base, with 14 bases sitting between them.

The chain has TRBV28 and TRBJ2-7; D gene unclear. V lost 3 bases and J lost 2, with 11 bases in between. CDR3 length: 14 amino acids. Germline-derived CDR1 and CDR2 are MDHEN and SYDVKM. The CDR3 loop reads CASSFHGSAYEQYF. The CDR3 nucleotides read TGTGCCAGCAGTTTTCATGGGTCGGCCTACGAGCAGTACTTC.

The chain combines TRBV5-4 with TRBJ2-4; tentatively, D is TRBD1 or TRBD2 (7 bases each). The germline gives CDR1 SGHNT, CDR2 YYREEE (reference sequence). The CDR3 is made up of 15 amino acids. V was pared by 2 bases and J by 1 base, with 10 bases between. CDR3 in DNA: TGTGCCAGCAGCTTTCAGGGGGGGGCCAAAAACATTCAGTACTTC. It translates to CASSFQGGAKNIQYF.

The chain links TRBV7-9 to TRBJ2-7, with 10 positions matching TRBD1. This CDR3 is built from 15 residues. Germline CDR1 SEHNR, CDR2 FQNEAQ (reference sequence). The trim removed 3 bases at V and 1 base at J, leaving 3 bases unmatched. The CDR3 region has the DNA TGTGCCAGCAGCTTCGCGGGACAGGGGTCCTACGAGCAGTACTTC. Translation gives CASSFAGQGSYEQYF. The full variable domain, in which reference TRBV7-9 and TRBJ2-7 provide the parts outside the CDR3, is DTGVSQNPRHKITKRGQNVTFRCDPISEHNRLYWYRQTLGQGPEFLTYFQNEAQLEKSRLLSDRFSAERPKGSFSTLEIQRTEQGDSAMYLCASSFAGQGSYEQYFGPGTRLTVT.

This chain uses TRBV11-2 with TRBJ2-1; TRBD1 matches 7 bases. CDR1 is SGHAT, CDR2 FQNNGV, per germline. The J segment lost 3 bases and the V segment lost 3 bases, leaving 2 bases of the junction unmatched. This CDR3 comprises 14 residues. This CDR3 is CASSFGDSYNEQFF. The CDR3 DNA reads TGTGCCAGCAGCTTCGGGGACAGCTACAATGAGCAGTTCTTC.

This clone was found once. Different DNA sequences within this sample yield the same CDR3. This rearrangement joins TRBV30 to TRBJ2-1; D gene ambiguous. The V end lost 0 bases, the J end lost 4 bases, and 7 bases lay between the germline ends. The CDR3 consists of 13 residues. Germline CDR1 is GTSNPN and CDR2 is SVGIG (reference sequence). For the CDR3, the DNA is TGTGCCTGGAGTGTAAGTGGATACAATGAGCAGTTCTTC. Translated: CAWSVSGYNEQFF.

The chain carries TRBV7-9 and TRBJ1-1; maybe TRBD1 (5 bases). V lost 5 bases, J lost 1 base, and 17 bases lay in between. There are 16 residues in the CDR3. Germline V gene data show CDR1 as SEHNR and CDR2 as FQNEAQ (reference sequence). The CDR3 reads CASSKPDNRGNTEAFF. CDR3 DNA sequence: TGTGCCAGCAGCAAACCGGACAATCGGGGGAACACTGAAGCTTTCTTT.

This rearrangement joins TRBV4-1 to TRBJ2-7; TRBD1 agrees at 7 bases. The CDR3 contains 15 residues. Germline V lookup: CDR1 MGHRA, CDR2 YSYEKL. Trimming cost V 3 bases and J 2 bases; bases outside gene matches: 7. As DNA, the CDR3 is TGCGCCAGCAGCCAGAGAACAGGGGAGACCTACGAGCAGTACTTC. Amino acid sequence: CASSQRTGETYEQYF.

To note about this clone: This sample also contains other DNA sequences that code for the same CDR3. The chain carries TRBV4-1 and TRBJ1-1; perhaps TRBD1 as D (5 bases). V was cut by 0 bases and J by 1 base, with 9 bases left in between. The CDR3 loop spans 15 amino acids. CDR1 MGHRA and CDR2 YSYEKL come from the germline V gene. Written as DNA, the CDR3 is TGCGCCAGCAGCCAAGATCGGCAGGGGAACACTGAAGCTTTCTTT. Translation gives CASSQDRQGNTEAFF.

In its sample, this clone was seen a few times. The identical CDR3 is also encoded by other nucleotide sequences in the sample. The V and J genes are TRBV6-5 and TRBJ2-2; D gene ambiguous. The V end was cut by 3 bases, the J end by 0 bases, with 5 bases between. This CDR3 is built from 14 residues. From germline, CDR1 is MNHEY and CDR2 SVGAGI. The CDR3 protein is CASSYGANTGELFF. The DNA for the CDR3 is TGTGCCAGCAGTTATGGGGCGAACACCGGGGAGCTGTTTTTT.

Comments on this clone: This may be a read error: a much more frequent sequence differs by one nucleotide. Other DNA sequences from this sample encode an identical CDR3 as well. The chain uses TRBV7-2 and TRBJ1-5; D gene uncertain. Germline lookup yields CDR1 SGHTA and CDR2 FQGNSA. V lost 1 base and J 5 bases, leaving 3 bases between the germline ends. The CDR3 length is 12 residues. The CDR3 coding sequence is TGTGCCAGCAGCTTAGGGGATCAGCCCCAGCATTTT. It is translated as CASSLGDQPQHF.

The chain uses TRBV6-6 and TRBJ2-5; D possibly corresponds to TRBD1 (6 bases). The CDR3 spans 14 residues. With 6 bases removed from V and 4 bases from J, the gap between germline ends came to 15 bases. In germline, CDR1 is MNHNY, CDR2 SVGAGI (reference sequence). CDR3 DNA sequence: TGTGCCAGCAGCAGCGTGGCCAGGGGAGAGACCCAGTACTTC. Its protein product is CASSSVARGETQYF.

This CDR3 reads CATSRVKGLADPYEQYF. The CDR3 nucleotides are TGTGCCACCAGCAGAGTAAAGGGACTAGCGGACCCCTACGAGCAGTACTTC. The V call is TRBV15, the J call TRBJ2-7; TRBD2 agrees at 11 bases. The CDR3 contains 17 residues. The V and J ends lost 1 base and 2 bases, in that order; junction bases with no gene match: 7. Germline CDR1 LNHNV, CDR2 YYDKDF (reference sequence).

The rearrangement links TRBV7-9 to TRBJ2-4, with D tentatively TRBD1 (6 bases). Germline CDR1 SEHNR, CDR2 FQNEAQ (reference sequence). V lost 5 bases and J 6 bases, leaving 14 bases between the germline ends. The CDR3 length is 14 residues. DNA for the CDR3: TGTGCCAGCAGCCCGACAGGTGGGAGAAACATTCAGTACTTC. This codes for CASSPTGGRNIQYF.

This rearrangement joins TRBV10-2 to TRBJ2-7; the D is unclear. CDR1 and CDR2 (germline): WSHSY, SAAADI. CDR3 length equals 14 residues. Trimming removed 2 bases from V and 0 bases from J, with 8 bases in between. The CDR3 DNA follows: TGCGCCAGCAGTGAGGTGAAGGGCTCCTACGAGCAGTACTTC. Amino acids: CASSEVKGSYEQYF.

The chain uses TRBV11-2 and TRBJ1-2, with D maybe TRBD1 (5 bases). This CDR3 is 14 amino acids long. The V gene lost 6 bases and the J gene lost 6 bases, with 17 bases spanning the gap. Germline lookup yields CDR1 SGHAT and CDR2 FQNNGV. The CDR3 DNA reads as TGTGCCAGCAGTTTGCCCCGGGGGATGAATGGCTACACCTTC. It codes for CASSLPRGMNGYTF.

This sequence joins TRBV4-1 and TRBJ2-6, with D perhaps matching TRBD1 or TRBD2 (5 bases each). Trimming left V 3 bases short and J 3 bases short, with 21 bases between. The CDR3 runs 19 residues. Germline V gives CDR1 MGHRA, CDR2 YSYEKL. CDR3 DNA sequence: TGCGCCAGCAGCCACAAGGGGAGACGACTTTATCGTGGGGCCAACGTCCTGACTTTC. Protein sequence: CASSHKGRRLYRGANVLTF.

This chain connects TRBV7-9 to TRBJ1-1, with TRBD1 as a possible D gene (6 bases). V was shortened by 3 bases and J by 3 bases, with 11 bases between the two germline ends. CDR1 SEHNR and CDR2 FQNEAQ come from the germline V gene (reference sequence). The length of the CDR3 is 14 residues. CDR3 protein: CASSFWGADTEAFF. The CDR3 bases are TGTGCCAGCAGCTTTTGGGGGGCGGACACTGAAGCTTTCTTT. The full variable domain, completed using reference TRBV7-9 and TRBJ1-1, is DTGVSQNPRHKITKRGQNVTFRCDPISEHNRLYWYRQTLGQGPEFLTYFQNEAQLEKSRLLSDRFSAERPKGSFSTLEIQRTEQGDSAMYLCASSFWGADTEAFFGQGTRLTVV.

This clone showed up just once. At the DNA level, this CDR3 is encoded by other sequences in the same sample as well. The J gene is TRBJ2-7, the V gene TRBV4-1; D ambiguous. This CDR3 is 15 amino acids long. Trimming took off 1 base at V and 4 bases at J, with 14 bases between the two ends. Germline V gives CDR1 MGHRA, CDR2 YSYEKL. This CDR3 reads CASSQAPGLNYEQYF. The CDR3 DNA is TGCGCCAGCAGCCAAGCCCCGGGTCTTAATTACGAGCAGTACTTC.

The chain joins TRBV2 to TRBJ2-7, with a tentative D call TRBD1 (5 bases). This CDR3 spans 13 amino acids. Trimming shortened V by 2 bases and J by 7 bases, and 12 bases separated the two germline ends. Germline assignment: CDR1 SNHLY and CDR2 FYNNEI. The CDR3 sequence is CASSESQGFEQYF. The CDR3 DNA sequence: TGTGCCAGCAGTGAAAGCCAGGGATTTGAGCAGTACTTC.

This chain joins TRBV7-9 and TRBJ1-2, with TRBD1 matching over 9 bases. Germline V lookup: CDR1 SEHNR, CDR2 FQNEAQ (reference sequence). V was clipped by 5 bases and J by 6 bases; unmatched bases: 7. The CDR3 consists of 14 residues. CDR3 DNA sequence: TGTGCCAGCAGCCACGGGACAGGGTTTGATGGCTACACCTTC. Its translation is CASSHGTGFDGYTF.

The DNA of the CDR3 is TGTGCCAGCAGCTTATCCACAGGGGTTGCCTACAATGAGCAGTTCTTC. Translating gives CASSLSTGVAYNEQFF. The chain recombines TRBV11-2 with TRBJ2-1; 7 nucleotides match TRBD1. The CDR3 is 16 amino acids. The germline gives CDR1 SGHAT, CDR2 FQNNGV. J lost 2 bases, V lost 2 bases, and 6 bases had no gene match.

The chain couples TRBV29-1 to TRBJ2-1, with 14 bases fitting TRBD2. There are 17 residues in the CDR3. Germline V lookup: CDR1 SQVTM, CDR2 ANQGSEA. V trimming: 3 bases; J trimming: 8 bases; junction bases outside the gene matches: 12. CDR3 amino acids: CSVDSRLAGGPVYEQFF. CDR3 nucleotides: TGCAGCGTTGACTCTAGACTAGCGGGGGGGCCTGTCTATGAGCAGTTCTTC.

The DNA for the CDR3 is TGTGCCTGGAGTGTGGGGGACCCTCAACCCCAGCATTTT. Protein: CAWSVGDPQPQHF. This chain joins TRBV30 and TRBJ1-5, with D perhaps TRBD1 (5 bases). The V end lost 0 bases, the J end lost 10 bases, and 13 bases lay between the germline ends. Germline-derived CDR1 and CDR2 are GTSNPN and SVGIG (reference sequence). The CDR3 runs to 13 residues. The variable domain in full, completed from reference TRBV30 and TRBJ1-5, reads SQTIHQWPATLVQPVGSPLSLECTVEGTSNPNLYWYRQAAGRGLQLLFYSVGIGQISSEVPQNLSASRPQDRQFILSSKKLLLSDSGFYLCAWSVGDPQPQHFGDGTRLSIL.